This T cell receptor beta chain was recovered during a study of blood T cell repertoires in COVID-19. The overall study: PBMCs, B-cell-depleted T cells, or T cells were the source of the cDNA or gDNA that made up the material.

As originally analysed: The assay estimated nucleated cells by amplifying reference gene primers. Clones were sequenced by immunoSEQ multiplex PCR, and TCRdb holds only the in-frame ones, with some missing. That table is the source of V, J and clone size, and D and trimming were worked out from the DNA. The sample contains about 42,000 clones, roughly 80% of which appear only once. J lost 9 bases, V lost 2 bases, and 11 bases had no gene match. This CDR3 has 16 amino acids. Germline CDR1 and CDR2: MNHNY and SVGAGI (reference sequence). The rearrangement uses TRBV6-6 and TRBJ2-1, with 9 bases aligning to TRBD1. The sequence derives from a man aged 50 to 59 with active COVID-19. The sample comprised peripheral blood. The CDR3 DNA follows: TGTGCCAGCAGTTACGCGGGGACAGGGAAGGAGAGTGAGCAGTTCTTC. Protein sequence: CASSYAGTGKESEQFF.